This TCR beta chain was profiled in a study of blood T cell repertoires in COVID-19. Study overall: Italy, Spain and the United States were the sources of the convalescent and acute COVID-19 samples.

CDR1 is MNHEY and CDR2 is SVGAGI in the germline V gene. The length of the CDR3 is 13 residues. Trimming took 6 bases from V and 6 from J; bases not matched to a gene: 8. In its sample, this clone was seen a few times. The table came from immunoSEQ multiplex PCR; TCRdb's copy has only in-frame clones and leaves some out. The data show approximately 300,000 clones, 90% seen once. The sequence derives from a woman aged 25 to 39 with COVID-19, enrolled during active disease. The chain recombines TRBV6-5 with TRBJ2-7; 7 bases map to TRBD1. Source material: peripheral blood. The CDR3, as DNA: TGTGCCAGCAGCCTAGGGACAGTGCTCGAGCAGTACTTC. Its translation: CASSLGTVLEQYF.